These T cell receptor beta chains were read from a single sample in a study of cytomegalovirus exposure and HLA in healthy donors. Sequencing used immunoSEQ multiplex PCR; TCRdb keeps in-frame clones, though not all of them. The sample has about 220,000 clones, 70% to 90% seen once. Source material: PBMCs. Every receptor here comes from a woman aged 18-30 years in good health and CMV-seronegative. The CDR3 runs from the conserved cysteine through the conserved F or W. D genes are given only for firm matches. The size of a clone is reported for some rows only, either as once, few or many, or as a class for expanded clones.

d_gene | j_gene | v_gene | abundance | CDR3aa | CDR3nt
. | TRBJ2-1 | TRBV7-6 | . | CASSLGDSFYNEQFF | TGTGCCAGCAGCTTAGGTGACAGTTTCTACAATGAGCAGTTCTTC
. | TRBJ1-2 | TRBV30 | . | CAWRRTASNYGYTF | TGTGCCTGGAGGAGGACAGCCTCTAACTATGGCTACACCTTC
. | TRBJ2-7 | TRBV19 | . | CASSIVPTGSYEQYF | TGTGCCAGTAGTATAGTGCCGACAGGCTCCTACGAGCAGTACTTC
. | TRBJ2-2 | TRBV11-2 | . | CASSLGLATGELFF | TGTGCCAGCAGCCTTGGACTTGCCACCGGGGAGCTGTTTTTT
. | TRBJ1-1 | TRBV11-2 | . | CASSPTGQNTEAFF | TGTGCCAGCAGTCCCACAGGTCAGAACACTGAAGCTTTCTTT
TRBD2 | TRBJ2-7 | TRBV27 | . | CASSFSLGTSGIEQYF | TGTGCCAGCAGCTTTTCCCTCGGGACTAGCGGGATCGAGCAGTACTTC
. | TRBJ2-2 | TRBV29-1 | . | CSVGDLAGELFF | TGCAGCGTGGGGGACTTGGCCGGGGAGCTGTTTTTT
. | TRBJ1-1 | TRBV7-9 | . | CASSFLGPGGAGEAFF | TGTGCCAGCAGCTTTTTAGGACCGGGGGGCGCGGGTGAAGCTTTCTTT
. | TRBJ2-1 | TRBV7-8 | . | CASSHGQRRNNEQFF | TGTGCCAGCAGCCACGGACAGCGCCGCAACAATGAGCAGTTCTTC
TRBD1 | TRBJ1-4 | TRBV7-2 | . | CASSLAGTGPEKLFF | TGTGCCAGCAGCTTAGCGGGGACAGGGCCTGAAAAACTGTTTTTT
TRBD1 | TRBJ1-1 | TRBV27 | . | CASTSFRDSQNTEAFF | TGTGCCAGCACTTCGTTCCGGGACAGCCAAAACACTGAAGCTTTCTTT
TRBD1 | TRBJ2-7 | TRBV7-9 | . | CASSPYSGTGAGEQYF | TGTGCCAGCAGCCCTTACAGCGGGACAGGGGCTGGCGAGCAGTACTTC
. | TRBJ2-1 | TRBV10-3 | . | CAISEGLDEFAQFF | TGTGCCATCAGTGAAGGACTGGACGAGTTCGCGCAGTTCTTC
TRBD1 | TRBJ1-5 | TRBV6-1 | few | CASCDRADQPQHF | TGTGCCAGCTGCGACAGGGCCGATCAGCCCCAGCATTTT
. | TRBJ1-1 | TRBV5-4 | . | CASRAKNTEAFF | TGTGCCAGCAGGGCCAAGAACACTGAAGCTTTCTTT
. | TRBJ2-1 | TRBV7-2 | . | CASSLEGGRNNEQFF | TGTGCCAGCAGCTTAGAGGGGGGGCGGAACAATGAGCAGTTCTTC
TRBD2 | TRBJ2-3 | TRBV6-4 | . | CASSDKGGSSDTQYF | TGTGCCAGCAGTGACAAAGGCGGGAGTTCTGATACGCAGTATTTT
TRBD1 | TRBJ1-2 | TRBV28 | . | CASSSGQGFLYGYTF | TGTGCCAGCAGCTCGGGACAGGGCTTTTTATATGGCTACACCTTC
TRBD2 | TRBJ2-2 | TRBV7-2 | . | CASTEPRTSRIGELFF | TGTGCCAGCACCGAGCCGCGGACTAGTCGCATCGGGGAGCTGTTTTTT
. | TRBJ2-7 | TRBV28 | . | CASSLLGAPPAEQYF | TGTGCCAGCAGTTTATTGGGGGCGCCACCGGCCGAGCAGTACTTC
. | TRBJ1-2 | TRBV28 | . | CASSLGGNYGYTF | TGTGCCAGCAGTTTAGGCGGTAACTATGGCTACACCTTC
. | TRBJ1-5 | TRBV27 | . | CASSFRGPDQPQHF | TGTGCCAGCAGCTTCAGGGGTCCTGATCAGCCCCAGCATTTT
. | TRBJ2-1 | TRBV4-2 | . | CASSQVSGPSYNEQFF | TGTGCCAGCAGCCAAGTGAGCGGGCCTTCCTACAATGAGCAGTTCTTC
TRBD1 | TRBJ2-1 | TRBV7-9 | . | CASSSPPTGVFFNEQFF | TGTGCCAGCAGCTCGCCCCCGACAGGGGTCTTTTTCAATGAGCAGTTCTTC
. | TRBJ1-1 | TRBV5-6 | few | CASSLDHEAFF | TGTGCCAGCAGCTTGGATCATGAAGCTTTCTTT
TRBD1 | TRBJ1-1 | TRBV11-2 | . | CASRGQGMNTEAFF | TGTGCCAGCAGGGGACAGGGTATGAACACTGAAGCTTTCTTT
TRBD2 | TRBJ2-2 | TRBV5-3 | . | CARRRTSGSGNTGELFF | TGTGCCAGAAGGAGGACTAGCGGGAGTGGGAACACCGGGGAGCTGTTTTTT
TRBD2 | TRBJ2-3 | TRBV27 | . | CASSYGSGRVTDTQYF | TGTGCCAGCAGTTATGGTAGCGGGAGAGTTACAGATACGCAGTATTTT
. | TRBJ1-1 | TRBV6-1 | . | CASSAGMNTEAFF | TGTGCCAGCAGTGCCGGTATGAACACTGAAGCTTTCTTT
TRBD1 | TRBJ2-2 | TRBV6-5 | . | CASSYSGTGTTGELFF | TGTGCCAGCAGTTACTCCGGGACAGGGACCACCGGGGAGCTGTTTTTT
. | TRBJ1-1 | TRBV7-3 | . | CASSNINTEAFF | TGTGCCAGCAGCAATATTAACACTGAAGCTTTCTTT
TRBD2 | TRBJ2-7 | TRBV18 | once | CASSPSGSLLAGDYEQYF | TGTGCCAGCTCACCCAGCGGTAGTTTACTAGCGGGAGACTACGAGCAGTACTTC
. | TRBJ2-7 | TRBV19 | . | CASSTQSHEQYF | TGTGCCAGTAGTACCCAGTCCCACGAGCAGTACTTC
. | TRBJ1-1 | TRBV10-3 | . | CAIRQDRNTEAFF | TGTGCCATCAGGCAGGACAGGAACACTGAAGCTTTCTTT
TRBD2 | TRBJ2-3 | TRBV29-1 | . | CSVDDSGFTDTQYF | TGCAGCGTTGATGATAGCGGGTTCACAGATACGCAGTATTTT
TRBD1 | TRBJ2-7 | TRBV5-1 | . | CASSSGTGPDEQYF | TGCGCCAGCAGTTCCGGGACAGGGCCCGACGAGCAGTACTTC
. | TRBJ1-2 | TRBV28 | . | CASSSTWGYTF | TGTGCCAGCAGTAGCACCTGGGGCTACACCTTC